This T cell receptor (beta chain) derives from a study of cytomegalovirus exposure and HLA in healthy donors. Study-level background: It was reported in a later analysis that the same platform had been used for the 120 validation repertoires as for the 550 to 750 first-cohort repertoires. Whole-study findings and limits: One later analysis, an examination of the roughly 130 validation repertoires, found that first-cohort TCR clusters tended to co-occur in them. The classifier, whose performance was assessed in both the original and validation cohorts, reportedly diagnosed cytomegalovirus status with high specificity and sensitivity. Despite most TCR sequences being rare, some public TCRs occurred in many donors.

Notes on this clone: The antigen remains undetermined.

Profiled with immunoSEQ multiplex PCR; TCRdb holds only in-frame clones, not every one. The top ten clones hold less than 3% of a sample with under 250,000 clones, more than 75% of them seen once. The sample comprised PBMCs. The sequence was collected from a man between 18 and 35 years old in good health and CMV-seronegative.

In nucleotides, the CDR3 is TGTGCCAGCAGCCTCCTCACTAGCGGGAAGTCCTACAATGAGCAGTTCTTC. Translation: CASSLLTSGKSYNEQFF. This chain links TRBV7-6 with TRBJ2-1, with 10 bases that match TRBD2. Germline CDR1 SGHVS, CDR2 FNYEAQ. CDR3 length: 17 residues. V was clipped by 5 bases and J by 1 base; unmatched bases: 8.